Listed below are T cell receptor beta chains from one sample, sequenced in a study of blood T cell repertoires in COVID-19. Using immunoSEQ multiplex PCR, the repertoire was profiled, and TCRdb retains in-frame clones only, with some absent. The table has 62,000 or so clones, approximately 89% seen once. Input material: peripheral blood. The receptor set was obtained from a human donor in a cohort sampled during active COVID-19. The CDR3 runs from the conserved cysteine through the conserved F or W. Fields, in order: clone size, D gene, V gene, J gene, CDR3 DNA, CDR3 protein. The D gene is left open where the match is weak. Size is omitted from some rows. Given values are once, few, many or a class for expanded clones.

>-|-|TRBV2|TRBJ1-3
TGTGCCAGCAGCTTCTCTGGAAACACCATATATTTT
CASSFSGNTIYF
>-|-|TRBV19|TRBJ1-1
TGTGCCAGTAGTACGACAGCTAACACTGAAGCTTTCTTT
CASSTTANTEAFF
>-|-|TRBV18|TRBJ2-1
TGTGCCAGCTCAGAAGAGACAGTAGTAAATGAGCAGTTCTTC
CASSEETVVNEQFF
>-|TRBD1|TRBV25-1|TRBJ1-1
TGTGCCAGCAGTATGCCGGGACAGCCTGGAACTGAAGCTTTCTTT
CASSMPGQPGTEAFF
>-|TRBD2|TRBV9|TRBJ2-1
TGTGCCAGCAGCGTTCGGACTAGCGGACGCCTGGGCCGCGGAGGGGATGAGCAGTTCTTC
CASSVRTSGRLGRGGDEQFF
>-|TRBD1|TRBV5-1|TRBJ2-7
TGCGCCAGCAGCTACGGGACAGGTACCTACGAGCAGTACTTC
CASSYGTGTYEQYF
>-|-|TRBV7-8|TRBJ2-6
TGTGCCAGCAGCCCGCGCCGGGTGGCCAACGTCCTGACTTTC
CASSPRRVANVLTF
>-|TRBD1|TRBV12-3/TRBV12-4|TRBJ1-2
TGTGCCAGCAGGACAGGGGAGTCTGGCTACACCTTC
CASRTGESGYTF
>-|-|TRBV6-4|TRBJ2-1
TGTGCCAGCAGTGCGATAGCGGACTCCTACAATGAGCAGTTCTTC
CASSAIADSYNEQFF
>-|-|TRBV3-1/TRBV3-2|TRBJ1-5
TGTGCCAGCAGCCAATACACATCCACACCCAGGGGTATGGGAAACAATCAGCCCCAGCATTTT
CASSQYTSTPRGMGNNQPQHF
>-|-|TRBV6-5|TRBJ1-5
TGTGCCAGCAGTCGGGAGGAGAGGAATCAGCCCCAGCATTTT
CASSREERNQPQHF
>-|TRBD1|TRBV9|TRBJ2-3
TGTGCCAGCAGCGTAGTAGAGGGGGCCCGCACAGATACGCAGTATTTT
CASSVVEGARTDTQYF
>-|TRBD1|TRBV10-1|TRBJ2-1
TGCGCCAGCAGCCACAGCGGGACAGGGTACAATGAGCAGTTCTTC
CASSHSGTGYNEQFF
>-|TRBD2|TRBV10-1|TRBJ2-2
TGCGCCAGCAGTGACCCCTCTAGCGGGACCGGGGAGCTGTTTTTT
CASSDPSSGTGELFF
>-|TRBD2|TRBV6-2/TRBV6-3|TRBJ2-7
TGTGCCAGCAGTTCGCTTAGCGGGGGGTCTGCACCATTTTCCTACGAGCAGTACTTC
CASSSLSGGSAPFSYEQYF
>-|TRBD2|TRBV23-1|TRBJ2-1
TGCGCCAGCAGTCCGATCCCGGGACAGATTAGCGGGAGCGCCAGCAATGAGCAGTTCTTC
CASSPIPGQISGSASNEQFF
>-|-|TRBV25-1|TRBJ1-1
TGTGCCAGCAGTGTGGGGGGAGGAGGTGAAGCTTTCTTT
CASSVGGGGEAFF
>once|-|TRBV6-6|TRBJ2-1
TGTGCCAGCAGTTTTCGGACACCTTCCTACAATGAGCAGTTCTTC
CASSFRTPSYNEQFF
>-|-|TRBV7-6|TRBJ1-4
TGTGCCAGCAGCTTAGGCCCCGGTACAACTAATGAAAAACTGTTTTTT
CASSLGPGTTNEKLFF
>-|TRBD1|TRBV13|TRBJ2-1
TGTGCCAGCAGCCCGCACCCCGGGACAGATTACAATGAGCAGTTCTTC
CASSPHPGTDYNEQFF
>once|TRBD2|TRBV4-1|TRBJ2-7
TGCGCCAGCAGACGAGCGGGGGCCAGCTCCTACGAGCAGTACTTC
CASRRAGASSYEQYF
>-|TRBD2|TRBV4-1|TRBJ2-3
TGCGCCAGCAGCCAAGGACTCGCGGTGGGAGGGACAGATACGCAGTATTTT
CASSQGLAVGGTDTQYF
>-|TRBD2|TRBV3-1/TRBV3-2|TRBJ2-7
TGTGCCAGCAGCCAAGATGGGCTAGCGGGCGCTAGCTCCTACGAGCAGTACTTC
CASSQDGLAGASSYEQYF
>-|TRBD1|TRBV5-6|TRBJ2-7
TGTGCCAGCAGCTTAAGGGTTGGGACAGGGGCCTACGAGCAGTACTTC
CASSLRVGTGAYEQYF
>-|-|TRBV7-2|TRBJ2-2
TGTGCCAGCAGCTTAGTGGGGGGAGCTAGGTCCGGGGAGCTGTTTTTT
CASSLVGGARSGELFF
>-|-|TRBV28|TRBJ2-1
TGTGCCACCACCAGGGGCTTCTACAATGAGCAGTTCTTC
CATTRGFYNEQFF
>-|TRBD2|TRBV15|TRBJ2-2
TGTGCCACCAGCAGAGATCAAGATAGCGGGAGATCCGGGGAGCTGTTTTTT
CATSRDQDSGRSGELFF
>once|-|TRBV2|TRBJ1-1
TGTGCCAGCAAAGTGGAGGGATTACTGGTGAACACTGAAGCTTTCTTT
CASKVEGLLVNTEAFF
>-|-|TRBV11-2|TRBJ1-6
TGTGCCAGCAGCTCGGAGTCAGTTGACCTTAATTCACCCCTCCACTTT
CASSSESVDLNSPLHF
>-|TRBD1|TRBV11-2|TRBJ1-4
TGTGCCAGCAGCTTAACCCAGGGGGCGATCGGAGAAAAACTGTTTTTT
CASSLTQGAIGEKLFF
>-|-|TRBV20-1|TRBJ1-2
TGCAGACCGGGGGGCTACACCTTC
CRPGGYTF
>-|-|TRBV4-3|TRBJ2-2
TGCGCCAGCAGCCAAGCTTCGGTCCGTACCGGGGAGCTGTTTTTT
CASSQASVRTGELFF
>once|TRBD1|TRBV30|TRBJ2-1
TGTGCCTGGAGTCAGAGGGACAGGGGATTTTCGTTCTTC
CAWSQRDRGFSFF
>-|TRBD2|TRBV30|TRBJ2-3
TGTGCCTGGAGGCCCCTAGCGGGGGGGCTGACAGATACGCAGTATTTT
CAWRPLAGGLTDTQYF
>once|TRBD1|TRBV27|TRBJ2-3
TGTGCCAGCAGTTTGTACGGACAGGGCAGCACAGATACGCAGTATTTT
CASSLYGQGSTDTQYF
>-|-|TRBV5-1|TRBJ2-2
TGCGCCAGCAGCCCCCGGACAATCCGGAACACCGGGGAGCTGTTTTTT
CASSPRTIRNTGELFF